This entry lists 24 T cell receptor beta chains sequenced from one sample in a study of blood T cell repertoires in COVID-19. Only in-frame clones appear in the TCRdb table, and some are missing; sequencing was by immunoSEQ multiplex PCR. The table records about 93,000 clones, roughly 90% of them present only once. The sample comprised peripheral blood. All receptors come from a human donor with active COVID-19. The donor label of this sample is uncertain.

V usage is TRBV5-1 and J usage is TRBJ2-5, with 11 bases that match TRBD2. With V trimmed by 0 bases and J by 3 bases, 4 bases remained unmatched. The germline V gene encodes CDR1 SGHRS and CDR2 YFSETQ. The CDR3 runs 16 residues. CDR3 bases: TGCGCCAGCAGCTTGGTAGGGACTAGCGGTAAAGAGACCCAGTACTTC. Residues: CASSLVGTSGKETQYF.

The chain couples TRBV4-3 to TRBJ1-6; 9 bases align to TRBD1. V shed 7 bases, J shed 5 bases, and the junction held 15 bases outside the gene matches. Per the germline V gene, CDR1 is LGHNA and CDR2 is YSLEER. This CDR3 spans 18 amino acids. CDR3 DNA sequence: TGCGCCAGCACCGTACAGGGGGCAAGCGGTCGGAATAATTCACCCCTCCACTTT. Translated: CASTVQGASGRNNSPLHF.

This chain uses TRBV7-9 with TRBJ2-3; D is possibly TRBD2 (5 bases). V lost 0 bases, J lost 4 bases, and 11 bases lay in between. Germline CDR1 and CDR2: SEHNR and FQNEAQ (reference sequence). This CDR3 is 15 amino acids long. The CDR3 region has the DNA TGTGCCAGCAGCTTAGCCACCCCGCGGGCAGATACGCAGTATTTT. Protein: CASSLATPRADTQYF.

The V call is TRBV19, the J call TRBJ2-1; 7 bases are a match to TRBD2. This CDR3 has 14 residues. V lost 11 bases to trimming and J lost 7 bases; unmatched junction nucleotides: 14. Per germline, CDR1 LNHDA and CDR2 SQIVND (reference sequence). DNA of the CDR3: TGTGCCGTTCGCGAGCGGGGTAGAGGTAATGAGCAGTTCTTC. Protein sequence: CAVRERGRGNEQFF.

The chain joins TRBV6-6 to TRBJ2-1, with TRBD2 identical over 11 bases. Germline lookup yields CDR1 MNHNY and CDR2 SVGAGI (reference sequence). The CDR3 has 16 residues. V was pared by 6 bases and J by 7 bases, with 11 bases of the junction left unmatched. In DNA, the CDR3 is TGTGCCAGCAGATCCCTCCTAGCGGGGGGTGGTAATGAGCAGTTCTTC. Protein product: CASRSLLAGGGNEQFF.

The chain links TRBV9 to TRBJ1-2; TRBD1 might be the D (6 bases). Trimming left V 4 bases short and J 3 bases short, with 10 bases between. CDR3 length: 13 residues. Looked up from germline, CDR1 is SGDLS and CDR2 is YYNGEE. CDR3 amino acids: CASSRTAYYGYTF. CDR3 DNA: TGTGCCAGCAGCCGGACAGCCTACTATGGCTACACCTTC.

The chain combines TRBV11-2 with TRBJ2-3; weak D call: TRBD1 (6 bases). The CDR3 has 14 amino acids. CDR1 and CDR2 from the germline V gene are SGHAT and FQNNGV. Between the trimmed V and J ends, which lost 6 bases and 5 bases, there was a span of 15 bases. The CDR3 is CASSQSDSLDTQYF. The CDR3 nucleotides read TGTGCCAGCAGTCAATCGGACAGTTTAGATACGCAGTATTTT.

This sequence joins TRBV15 and TRBJ1-3; D call uncertain. Looked up from germline, CDR1 is LNHNV and CDR2 is YYDKDF (reference sequence). V was clipped by 8 bases and J by 0 bases, with 11 bases between them. The CDR3 extends over 14 amino acids. The DNA of the CDR3 is TGTGCCACCGGACGCCGGGACTCTGGAAACACCATATATTTT. As protein: CATGRRDSGNTIYF.

V gene TRBV3-1 (or the pseudogene TRBV3-2) combines with J gene TRBJ1-6; D not resolved. Deletions cut 2 bases from V and 8 bases from J, with 16 bases between. CDR1 is LGHDT, CDR2 YNNKEL, per germline (reference sequence). The CDR3 contains 16 residues. CDR3 sequence reads: CASSQIAIGVDSPLHF. DNA for the CDR3: TGTGCCAGCAGCCAAATTGCGATTGGAGTTGATTCACCCCTCCACTTT.

This rearrangement joins TRBV6-6 to TRBJ2-7; 9 bases are shared with TRBD1. Germline CDR1 MNHNY, CDR2 SVGAGI (reference sequence). J lost 1 base, V lost 6 bases, and 4 bases had no gene match. The CDR3 covers 14 residues. For the CDR3, the DNA is TGTGCCAGCAGGGGGGGACAGGGATCCTACGAGCAGTACTTC. Encoded protein: CASRGGQGSYEQYF.

The V gene is TRBV4-3, the J gene TRBJ1-6; D not resolved. Per germline, CDR1 LGHNA and CDR2 YSLEER. The CDR3 runs 16 residues. Trimming left V 0 bases short and J 2 bases short, with 8 bases between. CDR3 sequence: CASSQEGVAYNSPLHF. For the CDR3, the DNA is TGCGCCAGCAGCCAAGAGGGAGTTGCCTATAATTCACCCCTCCACTTT.

As regards this clone: Other DNA sequences in this specimen translate into the identical CDR3. The chain is built from TRBV2 and TRBJ2-5; TRBD2 matches at 7 bases. CDR3 length equals 13 residues. CDR1 and CDR2 from the germline V gene are SNHLY and FYNNEI. Trimming took 6 bases from V and 1 from J; bases not matched to a gene: 2. In DNA form, the CDR3 reads TGTGCCAGCAGGACGGGGGGCCAAGAGACCCAGTACTTC. Its translation: CASRTGGQETQYF.

The chain employs TRBV2 and TRBJ1-4; D unclear. Trimming stripped 6 bases from V and 7 bases from J, with 9 bases between. The CDR3 has 12 amino acids. From germline, CDR1 is SNHLY and CDR2 FYNNEI. The CDR3 DNA follows: TGTGCCAGCAGCGGGGATTTTGAAAAACTGTTTTTT. This gives the protein CASSGDFEKLFF. Together with reference TRBV2 and TRBJ1-4, the CDR3 gives the full variable domain: EPEVTQTPSHQVTQMGQEVILRCVPISNHLYFYWYRQILGQKVEFLVSFYNNEISEKSEIFDDQFSVERPDGSNFTLKIRSTKLEDSAMYFCASSGDFEKLFFGSGTQLSVL.

V is TRBV29-1 and J is TRBJ1-3; TRBD1 is a possible D gene (5 bases). Per the germline V gene, CDR1 is SQVTM and CDR2 is ANQGSEA. The V gene lost 4 bases and the J gene lost 0 bases, with 10 bases spanning the gap. The CDR3 is made up of 14 amino acids. The CDR3 bases are TGCAGCGTTGTCGACAGACACTCTGGAAACACCATATATTTT. Amino acid sequence: CSVVDRHSGNTIYF.

This clone was detected only once. The CDR3 sequence is CASTRLAGGTLLHEQYF. The CDR3 region has the DNA TGTGCCAGCACCCGACTAGCGGGGGGGACCCTCTTACACGAGCAGTACTTC. The chain recombines TRBV7-8 with TRBJ2-7; 14 bases line up with TRBD2. Trimming cost V 7 bases and J 5 bases; bases outside gene matches: 13. Germline CDR1 SGHVS, CDR2 FQNEAQ. CDR3 length: 17 residues.

The sample holds a few counts of this clone. This chain links TRBV27 with TRBJ1-1; perhaps TRBD1 as D (6 bases). The germline gives CDR1 MNHEY, CDR2 SMNVEV (reference sequence). V was shortened by 5 bases and J by 5 bases, with 12 bases between the two germline ends. There are 13 residues in the CDR3. The CDR3 region is CASSTNRVTEAFF. In DNA form, the CDR3 reads TGTGCCAGCAGTACAAACAGGGTAACTGAAGCTTTCTTT.

J is TRBJ2-4 and V is TRBV11-3; 10 bases are shared with TRBD1. Germline assignment: CDR1 SGHNT and CDR2 YENEEA. CDR3 length: 16 residues. The V and J ends lost 7 bases and 0 bases, in that order; junction bases with no gene match: 6. The DNA for the CDR3 is TGTGCCAGCAAGGACAGGGGGAATCTAGCCAAAAACATTCAGTACTTC. Encoded protein: CASKDRGNLAKNIQYF.

This clone was counted a single time. The rearrangement uses TRBV7-9 and TRBJ1-1; perhaps TRBD1 as D (6 bases). V shed 9 bases and J shed 4 bases, with 18 bases lying between them. CDR3 size: 14 residues. The germline CDR1 and CDR2 sequences are SEHNR and FQNEAQ (reference sequence). The CDR3 is CASSDRGAFTEAFF. CDR3 nucleotide sequence: TGTGCCAGTAGCGATCGGGGGGCGTTCACTGAAGCTTTCTTT. The full variable domain, completed using reference TRBV7-9 and TRBJ1-1, is DTGVSQNPRHKITKRGQNVTFRCDPISEHNRLYWYRQTLGQGPEFLTYFQNEAQLEKSRLLSDRFSAERPKGSFSTLEIQRTEQGDSAMYLCASSDRGAFTEAFFGQGTRLTVV.

The chain combines TRBV9 with TRBJ2-5, with a weak D call TRBD2 (6 bases). The CDR3 runs to 13 residues. V was shortened by 3 bases and J by 5 bases, with 11 bases between the two germline ends. Germline V gene sequence: CDR1 SGDLS, CDR2 YYNGEE. CDR3 sequence reads: CASSGSGGETQYF. The CDR3 DNA is TGTGCCAGCAGCGGAAGCGGAGGGGAGACCCAGTACTTC. Drawing the rest from reference TRBV9 and TRBJ2-5, the complete variable domain is DSGVTQTPKHLITATGQRVTLRCSPRSGDLSVYWYQQSLDQGLQFLIQYYNGEERAKGNILERFSAQQFPDLHSELNLSSLELGDSALYFCASSGSGGETQYFGPGTRLLVL.

The rearrangement uses TRBV7-2 and TRBJ1-3; perhaps TRBD1 as D (6 bases). Germline CDR1 and CDR2: SGHTA and FQGNSA. The CDR3 covers 15 residues. V was trimmed by 3 bases and J by 1 base, leaving 10 bases between them. Here the CDR3 DNA reads TGTGCCAGCAGCTTGAGGGGGATGTCTGGAAACACCATATATTTT. Protein: CASSLRGMSGNTIYF.

This chain joins TRBV5-6 and TRBJ2-1; D possibly corresponds to TRBD1 (5 bases). Trimming cost V 3 bases and J 15 bases, with 22 bases left between them. Germline values: CDR1 SGHDT, CDR2 YYEEEE. This CDR3 spans 14 amino acids. The CDR3 DNA reads TGTGCCAGCAGCTCGGACCTACAGGCACGCGAGAGGTTCTTC. Protein sequence: CASSSDLQARERFF.

The rearrangement links TRBV15 to TRBJ2-1; D unclear. There are 14 residues in the CDR3. Germline CDR1 reads LNHNV; CDR2 reads YYDKDF (reference sequence). V dropped 5 bases and J dropped 10 bases, with 18 bases sitting between them. DNA of the CDR3: TGTGCCACCAGCCCCTTTCCACGAGGCGGAGAGCAGTTCTTC. Translation gives CATSPFPRGGEQFF.

This clone has a handful of counts. This chain links TRBV20-1 with TRBJ1-6; maybe TRBD1 (6 bases). CDR3 length: 11 amino acids. CDR1 DFQATT and CDR2 SNEGSKA come from the germline V gene (reference sequence). V gave up 5 bases and J gave up 10 bases, with 9 bases separating them. The CDR3 nucleotides read TGCAGTGCTTCCACAGGGTCACCCCTCCACTTT. Translation: CSASTGSPLHF.

This clone appeared once. The rearrangement links TRBV4-1 to TRBJ2-7; D is undetermined. Trimming removed 0 bases from V and 0 bases from J, with 6 bases in between. Germline V gives CDR1 MGHRA, CDR2 YSYEKL. The CDR3 is 14 amino acids. This CDR3 is CASSQDSNSYEQYF. Written as DNA, the CDR3 is TGCGCCAGCAGCCAAGATTCCAACTCCTACGAGCAGTACTTC.